The 20 T cell receptor beta chains reported below all come from one sample, sequenced in a study of tumor-infiltrating lymphocytes in primary liver carcinoma. Unsorted whole blood served as the source of blood RNA, and germline DNA was extracted as well. TCR beta cDNA was made from approximately 540 ng total RNA with a constant-region primer. Three rounds of nested multiplex PCR with slightly modified ARM-PCR produced TCR beta libraries. TRBV1-TRBV30 forward primers paired with a C-beta reverse primer drove the first two PCR rounds, around 10 cycles each. TCRdb recomputed calls from the multiplex PCR reads with MiXCR, one row per CDR3 protein. The repertoire holds approximately 340,000 distinct CDR3 sequences, with less than 65% as singletons. The sequencing input was peripheral blood. Receptors were obtained from a middle-aged man with primary liver carcinoma and hepatitis B virus infection.

This clonotype was counted once. With a much larger clone just one base away, this may be a read error. The chain combines TRBV6-5 with TRBJ2-1, with D perhaps matching TRBD2 (6 bases). The V gene lost 4 bases and the J gene lost 7 bases, with 14 bases spanning the gap. The germline CDR1 and CDR2 sequences are MNHEY and SVGAGI. This CDR3 is 14 amino acids long. CDR3 loop: CASSSKGTENEQFF. The CDR3 bases are TGTGCCAGCAGTTCCAAGGGGACTGAGAATGAGCAGTTCTTC.

This clonotype is judged medium-sized. This chain joins TRBV11-2 and TRBJ2-1; 10 positions agree with TRBD2. This CDR3 spans 16 amino acids. The germline V gene encodes CDR1 SGHAT and CDR2 FQNNGV. V gave up 6 bases and J gave up 4 bases; unmatched junction bases: 9. The CDR3 DNA is TGTGCCAGCAGACCCATAGGGACTAGCGTATACAATGAGCAGTTCTTC. It specifies CASRPIGTSVYNEQFF. The full variable domain, rest sourced from reference TRBV11-2 and TRBJ2-1, is EAGVAQSPRYKIIEKRQSVAFWCNPISGHATLYWYQQILGQGPKLLIQFQNNGVVDDSQLPKDRFSAERLKGVDSTLKIQPAKLEDSAVYLCASRPIGTSVYNEQFFGPGTRLTVL.

The chain carries TRBV5-4 and TRBJ2-1, with a tentative D call TRBD1 (5 bases). This CDR3 spans 13 amino acids. Germline-derived CDR1 and CDR2 are SGHNT and YYREEE (reference sequence). With 4 bases removed from V and 5 bases from J, the gap between germline ends came to 10 bases. CDR3 sequence (DNA): TGTGCCAGCAGCCCGGACACTCACAATGAGCAGTTCTTC. Protein product: CASSPDTHNEQFF.

Many counts were recorded for this clonotype. This rearrangement joins TRBV29-1 to TRBJ1-2, with 8 bases lining up with TRBD1. This CDR3 has 14 residues. CDR1 SQVTM and CDR2 ANQGSEA come from the germline V gene. With V trimmed by 7 bases and J by 5 bases, 12 bases remained unmatched. CDR3: CSARSRDRLYGYTF. The CDR3 region has the DNA TGCAGCGCACGCAGCCGGGACAGGTTGTATGGCTACACCTTC.

Notes on this clonotype: A much larger clone differs by one base, so this may be a read error. The gene calls are TRBV4-1 and TRBJ2-6, with a possible D match to TRBD1 (5 bases). This CDR3 contains 16 residues. The germline V gene has CDR1 MGHRA and CDR2 YSYEKL. Here the CDR3 DNA reads TGCGCCAGCAGCCAAGATCATCAGACTGGGGCCAACGACCTGACTTTC. This codes for CASSQDHQTGANDLTF.

In regard to this clonotype: This sequence may be a read error, since a much larger clone differs from it by one base. V and J are TRBV5-5 and TRBJ2-1; 9 bases are shared with TRBD1. This CDR3 is built from 18 residues. Germline values: CDR1 SGHKS, CDR2 YYEKEE (reference sequence). Trimming removed 4 bases from V and 8 bases from J; junction bases left unmatched: 19. CDR3 sequence (DNA): TGTGCCAGCAGCCTGAGTCCCTGGACAGGGGTAGGCGGCTATGAGCAGTTCTTC. Translated: CASSLSPWTGVGGYEQFF.

Points on this clonotype: A single base separates this from a much larger clone, so it may be a read error. The chain recombines TRBV6-1 with TRBJ2-3, with 12 bases aligning to TRBD2. This CDR3 is built from 16 residues. Looked up from germline, CDR1 is MNHNS and CDR2 is SASEGT. CDR3 region: CASSVLGLAGQDMQYF. CDR3 coding DNA: TGTGCCAGCAGTGTCCTTGGACTAGCGGGACAAGATATGCAGTATTTT.

This clonotype was observed once. A much larger clone differs from this one at a single base, so this may be a read error. This chain uses TRBV29-1 with TRBJ1-1; perhaps TRBD1 as D (5 bases). Germline-derived CDR1 and CDR2 are SQVTM and ANQGSEA. The CDR3 is 13 amino acids. CDR3 coding DNA: TGCAACGGGCAGGGTCAGCAAGGCACTGAAGCTTTCTTT. Translation gives CNGQGQQGTEAFF.

On this clonotype: At one boundary the junction diverges from the germline segment, which might be a read error. V is TRBV11-2 and J is TRBJ2-2; 7 bases align to TRBD1. This CDR3 contains 19 residues. Germline V gives CDR1 SGHAT, CDR2 FQNNGV. CDR3 sequence reads: CASNLVPTETGLSFGELFF. Written as DNA, the CDR3 is TGTGCCAGCAACTTAGTCCCAACGGAGACAGGGTTAAGTTTCGGGGAGCTGTTTTTT.

In its sample, this clonotype was seen a few times. This sequence joins TRBV5-1 and TRBJ2-7; D is possibly TRBD2 (6 bases). CDR1 and CDR2 (germline): SGHRS, YFSETQ. The germline V and J ends were trimmed by 1 base and 6 bases, with 11 bases remaining between them. The CDR3 length is 13 residues. As DNA, the CDR3 is TGCGCCAGCAGCTTGTACGGGACTTCCGAGCAGTACTTC. Its translation is CASSLYGTSEQYF.

Points on this clonotype: One base away lies a much larger clone, so this may be a sequencing read error. The gene calls are TRBV6-5 and TRBJ1-1, with D possibly being TRBD1 (6 bases). The V gene's germline CDR1 is MNHEY and CDR2 SVGAGI. The CDR3 is 13 amino acids. The CDR3 bases are TGTGCCAGCTCGACACAGGGTGACACTGGAGCTTTCTTT. Protein product: CASSTQGDTGAFF.

The gene calls are TRBV11-2 and TRBJ2-1; TRBD1 matches at 7 bases. J gave up 9 bases and V 7 bases, and 15 bases lay outside the gene matches. Looked up from germline, CDR1 is SGHAT and CDR2 is FQNNGV. The CDR3 is 15 amino acids. In nucleotides, the CDR3 is TGTGCCAGCATCTCCAGTCCCGAGACAGGGACTGAGCAGTTCTTC. It encodes CASISSPETGTEQFF. Full variable domain (missing parts from reference TRBV11-2 and TRBJ2-1): EAGVAQSPRYKIIEKRQSVAFWCNPISGHATLYWYQQILGQGPKLLIQFQNNGVVDDSQLPKDRFSAERLKGVDSTLKIQPAKLEDSAVYLCASISSPETGTEQFFGPGTRLTVL.

As concerns this clonotype: Being one base from a much bigger clone, this may be a read error. The chain recombines TRBV4-2 with TRBJ2-3; D remains unclear. The CDR3 loop spans 14 amino acids. In germline, CDR1 is LGHNA, CDR2 YNFKEQ. V dropped 1 base and J dropped 5 bases, with 10 bases sitting between them. The CDR3 bases are TGTGCCAGCAGCCAAGGGCTAACCATAGATACGCAGTATTTT. This encodes CASSQGLTIDTQYF.

This clonotype showed up many times. The gene calls are TRBV6-2 or TRBV6-3 and TRBJ2-3; 10 bases match TRBD1. CDR3 length: 15 amino acids. Germline V gene sequence: CDR1 MNHEY, CDR2 SVGEGT. After removal of 2 bases from V and 5 bases from J, the junction contained 4 bases not matched to a gene. The CDR3 sequence: CASSYGRTGGDTQYF. The CDR3 DNA sequence: TGTGCCAGCAGTTACGGTCGGACAGGGGGAGATACGCAGTATTTT.

The rearrangement joins TRBV7-8 to TRBJ1-1; 7 bases fit TRBD1. Germline V CDR1 and CDR2: SGHVS, FQNEAQ. The CDR3 is 16 amino acids. The V segment lost 5 bases and the J segment 0 bases; nucleotides outside the gene matches: 9. CDR3 bases: TGTGCCAGCAGCCCCACCCGGGACAGTATGAACACTGAAGCTTTCTTT. Translation gives CASSPTRDSMNTEAFF.

Only a few counts were recorded for this clonotype. CDR3 bases: TGTGCCTGGAGCGGGGACAGGGGCGTGTTAGATACGCAGTATTTT. Protein sequence: CAWSGDRGVLDTQYF. The J gene is TRBJ2-3, the V gene TRBV30, with 10 bases aligning to TRBD1. This CDR3 has 15 amino acids. Germline lookup yields CDR1 GTSNPN and CDR2 SVGIG (reference sequence). Trimming removed 3 bases from V and 5 bases from J; junction bases left unmatched: 8.

A remark on this clonotype: The junction departs from germline at one end; a sequencing error may be responsible. The CDR3 reads CTSRSGTGGYEQYF. CDR3 in DNA: TGTACCAGCAGGTCCGGGACAGGGGGCTACGAGCAGTACTTC. The genes are TRBV13 and TRBJ2-7; 11 nucleotides agree with TRBD1. CDR3 length: 14 amino acids. The germline CDR1 and CDR2 sequences are PRHDT and FYEKMQ (reference sequence).

In the case of this clonotype: A much larger clone lies one base from this, so it may be a read error. This chain connects TRBV5-6 to TRBJ2-7; TRBD2 is a possible D gene (6 bases). The germline CDR1 and CDR2 sequences are SGHDT and YYEEEE. This CDR3 contains 15 residues. The V gene lost 4 bases and the J gene lost 2 bases, with 16 bases spanning the gap. The CDR3 protein is CASSLEGWRAYEQYF. CDR3 coding DNA: TGTGCCAGCAGCCTGGAAGGCTGGAGGGCCTACGAGCAGTACTTC.

This chain links TRBV7-9 with TRBJ2-2, with 7 bases lining up with TRBD2. Germline loops: CDR1 SEHNR, CDR2 FQNEAQ (reference sequence). The CDR3 extends over 18 amino acids. J lost 4 bases, V lost 8 bases, and 19 bases had no gene match. CDR3 DNA sequence: TGTGCCAGCGGCCCACGGACCCCTCGCGGGAGTGTCACCGGGGAGCTGTTTTTT. Amino acid sequence: CASGPRTPRGSVTGELFF.

For this clonotype: One end of the junction is discordant with germline, which a read error may explain. The chain uses TRBV4-1 and TRBJ2-5; a weak D match, TRBD2 (5 bases). Germline CDR1 is MGHRA and CDR2 is YSYEKL. This CDR3 contains 18 residues. CDR3 sequence: CTSSQANMGLARQETQYF. The CDR3 DNA sequence: TGCACCAGCAGCCAAGCAAACATGGGATTAGCGAGACAAGAGACCCAGTACTTC.